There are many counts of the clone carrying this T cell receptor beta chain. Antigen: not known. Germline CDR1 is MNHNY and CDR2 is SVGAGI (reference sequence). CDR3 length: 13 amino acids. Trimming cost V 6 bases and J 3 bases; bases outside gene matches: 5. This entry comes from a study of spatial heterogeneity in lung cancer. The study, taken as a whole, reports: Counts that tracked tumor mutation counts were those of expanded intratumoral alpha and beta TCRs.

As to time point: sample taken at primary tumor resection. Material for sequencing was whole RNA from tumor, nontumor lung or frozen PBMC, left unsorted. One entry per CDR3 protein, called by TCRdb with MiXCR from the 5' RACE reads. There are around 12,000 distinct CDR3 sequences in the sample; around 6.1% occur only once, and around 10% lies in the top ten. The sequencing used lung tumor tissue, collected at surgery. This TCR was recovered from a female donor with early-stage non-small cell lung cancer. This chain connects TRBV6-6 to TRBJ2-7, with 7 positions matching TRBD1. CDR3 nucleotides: TGTGCCAGCAGCCCGGGACAGTTCTACGAGCAGTACTTC. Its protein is CASSPGQFYEQYF.